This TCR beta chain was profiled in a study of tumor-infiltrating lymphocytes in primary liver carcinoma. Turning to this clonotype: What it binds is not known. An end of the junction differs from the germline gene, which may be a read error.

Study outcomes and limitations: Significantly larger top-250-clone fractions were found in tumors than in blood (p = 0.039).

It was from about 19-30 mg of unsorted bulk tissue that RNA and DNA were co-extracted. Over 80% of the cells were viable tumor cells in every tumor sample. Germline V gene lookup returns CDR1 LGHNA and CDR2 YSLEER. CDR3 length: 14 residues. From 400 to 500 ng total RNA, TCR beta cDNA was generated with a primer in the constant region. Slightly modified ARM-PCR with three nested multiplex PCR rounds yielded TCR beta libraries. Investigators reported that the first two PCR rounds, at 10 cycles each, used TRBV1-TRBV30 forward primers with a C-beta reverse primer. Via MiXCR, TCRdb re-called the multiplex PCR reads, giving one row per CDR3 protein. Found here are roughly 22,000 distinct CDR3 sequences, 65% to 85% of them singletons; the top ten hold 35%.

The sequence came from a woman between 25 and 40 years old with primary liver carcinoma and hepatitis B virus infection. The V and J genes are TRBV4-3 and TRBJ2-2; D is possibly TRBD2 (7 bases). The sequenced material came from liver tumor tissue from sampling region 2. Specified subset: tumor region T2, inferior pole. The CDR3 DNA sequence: TGCGACAGCAGCCAAGAGGAGCGGACCGGGGGGCTGTTCTTT. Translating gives CDSSQEERTGGLFF.